This T cell receptor (beta chain) was profiled in a study of T cells in Graves' hyperthyroidism and ophthalmopathy. Study-wide context: At the time of initial diagnosis and before any treatment, peripheral blood was collected.

The investigators amplified TCR beta CDR3 regions from RNA transcripts. The HTBI primer set drove a first-round RT-PCR of the TCR CDR3. One entry per CDR3 protein results from TCRdb running MiXCR on the multiplex PCR reads. The sample holds hundreds of thousands of distinct CDR3 sequences, 15% to 20% seen once. Investigators excluded patients with uncontrolled infection, other autoimmune disease, pregnancy or lactation. This clonotype was observed at least ten times. The antigen remains unidentified. Study outcomes and limitations: The model anticipated ophthalmopathy a median about 6.5 months pre-onset. In blood, most of the thyroid clonotypes expanded above 0.001 were also present.

This TCR was sampled from a woman in her thirties or forties with Graves' ophthalmopathy. Sequenced material: blood.

The CDR3 spells CASSPSPGTSYPEAFF. The CDR3, as DNA: TGTGCCAGCAGCCCCAGCCCTGGGACATCATACCCTGAAGCTTTCTTT. The chain joins TRBV12-3 or TRBV12-4 to TRBJ1-1; a weak D match, TRBD1 (6 bases). Deletions cut 6 bases from V and 6 bases from J, with 23 bases between. This CDR3 is built from 16 residues.